The source of this T cell receptor (beta chain) is a study of human T cells and chemical hapten exposure. CDR1 is SQVTM and CDR2 is ANQGSEA in the germline V gene. V dropped 1 base and J dropped 3 bases, with 6 bases sitting between them. The CDR3 contains 12 residues. Regarding the study as a whole: There was a positive correlation between PT1 expanded TCR counts and patch test score. Compared with pre-sensitization or healthy control sets, expanded TCRs clustered more.

The time point is: pre-sensitization, week 0. Treatment of the sample: therapeutic diphenylcyclopropenone sensitization with weekly scalp DPC. Before extraction, the whole blood was not fractionated, and total RNA was taken from it. This clonotype was counted between two and nine times. Its antigen is unidentified. TCRdb re-called the RACE reads with MiXCR, one entry per CDR3 protein. Seen here are about 80,000 distinct CDR3 sequences, roughly 15% observed once, and the top ten hold roughly 4.9%. J is TRBJ1-2 and V is TRBV29-1, with a possible D match to TRBD1 (5 bases). This clonotype originated in a woman aged 45-65 years with alopecia areata. Some clones in this sample may be carry-over from other donors' samples. Sequencing was performed on whole blood, taken in connection with sensitization to the hapten diphenylcyclopropenone (DPC). CDR3 sequence (DNA): TGCAGCGTTGAAGTAGGGGACTATGGCTACACCTTC. This gives the protein CSVEVGDYGYTF.